The 20 T cell receptor beta chains below come from one sample, sequenced in a study of T-cell reconstitution after alpha-beta-depleted transplantation in children. This sample's TCRbeta library carried unique molecular identifier barcodes. From the PCR reads, TCRdb called clonotypes with MiXCR, one entry per CDR3 protein. The sample shows about 1,000,000 distinct CDR3 sequences, 25% to 35% of them seen only once. Sequenced material: PBMCs, mostly from graft donor cells, taken 360 days after TCRalphabeta/CD19-depleted stem cell transplant. These TCRs come from a boy younger than two who had a stem cell transplant for SCID, so the T cells may come from the graft donor.

This chain joins TRBV2 and TRBJ2-1, with 7 positions matching TRBD1. Germline-derived CDR1 and CDR2 are SNHLY and FYNNEI. The CDR3 has 15 amino acids. Trimming at V came to 6 bases and at J to 4 bases, leaving 9 bases not matched to a gene. The CDR3 coding sequence is TGTGCCAGCAGCCACGGGACAGATTCTTACAATGAGCAGTTCTTC. Translating gives CASSHGTDSYNEQFF. The full variable domain, rest sourced from reference TRBV2 and TRBJ2-1, is EPEVTQTPSHQVTQMGQEVILRCVPISNHLYFYWYRQILGQKVEFLVSFYNNEISEKSEIFDDQFSVERPDGSNFTLKIRSTKLEDSAMYFCASSHGTDSYNEQFFGPGTRLTVL.

This chain links TRBV5-1 with TRBJ1-3; 9 bases are a match to TRBD1. Per the germline V gene, CDR1 is SGHRS and CDR2 is YFSETQ. This CDR3 is 16 amino acids long. V shed 4 bases, J shed 1 base, and the junction held 6 bases outside the gene matches. CDR3 in DNA: TGCGCCAGCAGCGGGGACAGGGCAAATTCTGGAAACACCATATATTTT. It translates to CASSGDRANSGNTIYF.

This clonotype was detected only a few times. This chain connects TRBV29-1 to TRBJ2-2, with D unclear. The V gene lost 4 bases and the J gene lost 0 bases, with 3 bases spanning the gap. Germline V lookup: CDR1 SQVTM, CDR2 ANQGSEA. CDR3 length: 12 amino acids. DNA of the CDR3: TGCAGCGTTGCCCCGAACACCGGGGAGCTGTTTTTT. As protein: CSVAPNTGELFF.

Only a few counts were recorded for this clonotype. This chain connects TRBV20-1 to TRBJ2-1; maybe TRBD2 (5 bases). This CDR3 comprises 16 residues. Germline V gene sequence: CDR1 DFQATT, CDR2 SNEGSKA (reference sequence). Trimming took off 0 bases at V and 3 bases at J, with 15 bases between the two ends. The DNA of the CDR3 is TGCAGTGCTAGAGATCCCACTGAGGGATTCTACAATGAGCAGTTCTTC. Its translation is CSARDPTEGFYNEQFF.

This chain connects TRBV5-1 to TRBJ2-7, with 10 bases that match TRBD1. This CDR3 region has 15 residues. Looked up from germline, CDR1 is SGHRS and CDR2 is YFSETQ. J gave up 3 bases and V 3 bases, and 6 bases lay outside the gene matches. As DNA, the CDR3 is TGCGCCAGCAGCTGGGGACAGGGGCCCATCTACGAGCAGTACTTC. This sequence encodes CASSWGQGPIYEQYF.

The genes are TRBV20-1 and TRBJ2-3; possibly TRBD2 for D (7 bases). CDR1 and CDR2 (germline): DFQATT, SNEGSKA (reference sequence). This CDR3 has 14 amino acids. V lost 5 bases to trimming and J lost 0 bases, with 12 bases between them. The CDR3 region is CSAAGAGSTDTQYF. CDR3 DNA: TGCAGTGCTGCGGGGGCGGGGAGCACAGATACGCAGTATTTT.

This rearrangement joins TRBV28 to TRBJ2-2; 8 bases agree with TRBD1. The length of the CDR3 is 15 residues. Germline V gene lookup returns CDR1 MDHEN and CDR2 SYDVKM. V shed 6 bases, J shed 5 bases, and the junction held 8 bases outside the gene matches. CDR3 bases: TGTGCCAGCAGGACTGACAGGGGATGGACCGGGGAGCTGTTTTTT. This codes for CASRTDRGWTGELFF.

The chain uses TRBV15 and TRBJ1-1; D is possibly TRBD1 (5 bases). The CDR3 covers 15 residues. Looked up from germline, CDR1 is LNHNV and CDR2 is YYDKDF (reference sequence). V was clipped by 3 bases and J by 0 bases, with 11 bases between them. CDR3 sequence reads: CATSRYLGVNTEAFF. The CDR3 bases are TGTGCCACCAGCAGGTATTTAGGGGTGAACACTGAAGCTTTCTTT.

The chain recombines TRBV25-1 with TRBJ2-7, with TRBD1 identical over 7 bases. J gave up 4 bases and V 3 bases, and 9 bases lay outside the gene matches. The length of the CDR3 is 15 residues. Germline V gene sequence: CDR1 MGHDK, CDR2 SYGVNS. The CDR3 is CASSDHGTAQYEQYF. CDR3 nucleotides: TGTGCCAGCAGTGACCACGGGACAGCCCAATACGAGCAGTACTTC.

This clonotype has only a few counts. This chain joins TRBV5-4 and TRBJ2-5, with 9 bases that match TRBD1. Looked up from germline, CDR1 is SGHNT and CDR2 is YYREEE (reference sequence). CDR3 length: 14 residues. V lost 5 bases to trimming and J lost 5 bases; unmatched junction nucleotides: 7. The CDR3 loop reads CASSSGQGLETQYF. The CDR3 nucleotides are TGTGCCAGCAGTTCGGGACAGGGTCTTGAGACCCAGTACTTC. Full variable domain (outside the CDR3, taken from reference TRBV5-4 and TRBJ2-5): ETGVTQSPTHLIKTRGQQVTLRCSSQSGHNTVSWYQQALGQGPQFIFQYYREEENGRGNFPPRFSGLQFPNYSSELNVNALELDDSALYLCASSSGQGLETQYFGPGTRLLVL.

This chain links TRBV7-8 with TRBJ2-7; D possibly corresponds to TRBD2 (6 bases). Looked up from germline, CDR1 is SGHVS and CDR2 is FQNEAQ. Trimming pared 5 bases from V and 0 bases from J, leaving 17 bases between. This CDR3 contains 16 residues. CDR3 DNA: TGTGCCAGCAGCCGGCTGAGGTGGGGGGACTCCTACGAGCAGTACTTC. Amino acids: CASSRLRWGDSYEQYF. Full variable domain (outside the CDR3, taken from reference TRBV7-8 and TRBJ2-7): GAGVSQSPRYKVAKRGQDVALRCDPISGHVSLFWYQQALGQGPEFLTYFQNEAQLDKSGLPSDRFFAERPEGSVSTLKIQRTQQEDSAVYLCASSRLRWGDSYEQYFGPGTRLTVT.

This clonotype has just a few counts. The genes are TRBV6-5 and TRBJ1-4; 9 bases agree with TRBD1. The CDR3 length is 17 residues. The germline gives CDR1 MNHEY, CDR2 SVGAGI. The V segment lost 4 bases and the J segment 0 bases; nucleotides outside the gene matches: 6. CDR3 coding DNA: TGTGCCAGCAGTTCGGGGAGGGACAGGGCAACTAATGAAAAACTGTTTTTT. Translation: CASSSGRDRATNEKLFF.

V and J are TRBV4-2 and TRBJ2-3, with 8 bases matching TRBD2. CDR1 is LGHNA, CDR2 YNFKEQ, per germline. V was clipped by 4 bases and J by 1 base; unmatched bases: 10. This CDR3 is 17 amino acids long. DNA of the CDR3: TGTGCCAGCAGCCTAACTCGCGGGGGGTACCGCACAGATACGCAGTATTTT. This encodes CASSLTRGGYRTDTQYF.

This clonotype was picked up a small number of times. V gene TRBV7-9 combines with J gene TRBJ1-1; weak D call: TRBD1 (6 bases). The germline V gene has CDR1 SEHNR and CDR2 FQNEAQ (reference sequence). Between the trimmed V and J ends, which lost 5 bases and 1 base, there was a span of 14 bases. The CDR3 sequence is 15 residues long. Written as DNA, the CDR3 is TGTGCCAGCAGCCTACCGGGACATAGGAACACTGAAGCTTTCTTT. Its translation: CASSLPGHRNTEAFF.

The rearrangement links TRBV12-3 or TRBV12-4 to TRBJ1-2, with 7 bases fitting TRBD1. Losses at the gene ends were 7 bases for V and 4 bases for J; bases not matched to a gene: 12. The CDR3 length is 15 residues. Here the CDR3 reads CASTISTTGPYGYTF. The CDR3 DNA sequence: TGTGCCAGCACCATAAGTACGACAGGGCCCTATGGCTACACCTTC.

In this sample, this clonotype turned up a few times. The chain recombines TRBV6-5 with TRBJ2-5; D might be TRBD2 (5 bases). Germline V CDR1 and CDR2: MNHEY, SVGAGI. The CDR3 consists of 17 residues. Trimming removed 0 bases from V and 2 bases from J, with 16 bases in between. The CDR3 DNA is TGTGCCAGCAGTTACTCGAGTGGAGGTAGAGCACAAGAGACCCAGTACTTC. Its translation: CASSYSSGGRAQETQYF.

The V and J genes are TRBV29-1 and TRBJ1-1; unclear D gene. CDR1 is SQVTM, CDR2 ANQGSEA, per germline. The CDR3 spans 11 residues. The V end was cut by 4 bases, the J end by 7 bases, with 10 bases between. The DNA of the CDR3 is TGCAGCGTTGTGAAGGGCAATGAAGCTTTCTTT. Its protein product is CSVVKGNEAFF.

The table lists this clonotype with a few counts. V gene TRBV12-3 or TRBV12-4 combines with J gene TRBJ1-3, with D perhaps TRBD1 (5 bases). This CDR3 is built from 14 residues. Trimming stripped 1 base from V and 6 bases from J, with 10 bases between. DNA of the CDR3: TGTGCCAGCAGTTTAGATCAACAGGCAAACACCATATATTTT. Translated, it gives CASSLDQQANTIYF.

The J gene is TRBJ1-2, the V gene TRBV6-1; TRBD1 matches at 7 bases. The J segment lost 1 base and the V segment lost 6 bases, leaving 8 bases of the junction unmatched. Germline assignment: CDR1 MNHNS and CDR2 SASEGT. The CDR3 has 15 amino acids. In DNA, the CDR3 is TGTGCCAGCAGCCCCGACAGGGCCTTTAACTATGGCTACACCTTC. Its protein product is CASSPDRAFNYGYTF.

This chain joins TRBV7-2 and TRBJ2-1; 8 nucleotides match TRBD2. The V gene's germline CDR1 is SGHTA and CDR2 FQGNSA. The CDR3 has 15 amino acids. V shed 3 bases and J 6 bases; nucleotides not matched to a gene: 7. The CDR3 DNA reads as TGTGCCAGCAGCTTTACGGGGGGGCCGGGCAATGAGCAGTTCTTC. Encoded protein: CASSFTGGPGNEQFF.